Each of the 2 T cell receptor beta chains below was sequenced from the same sample in a study of blood T cell repertoires in COVID-19 (dated by TCRdb to 2018 to 2020). The library was prepared using the immunoSEQ multiplex PCR assay. This is the immuneACCESS table as TCRdb keeps it, with only in-frame sequences that have V and J called. A part of the clones is gone; compared with another copy, unresolved V genes explain less than half, and the rest is unexplained. A total of under 40,000 clones appear in this sample, approximately 91% of them only once. Roughly 26% of the sample is held by the ten biggest clonotypes. The sample taken for sequencing was peripheral blood. The receptor set was obtained from a woman over 75 with active or convalescent COVID-19.

The chain couples TRBV7-2 to TRBJ1-1; D not resolved. In germline, CDR1 is SGHTA, CDR2 FQGNSA. Between the trimmed V and J ends, which lost 0 bases and 0 bases, there was a span of 8 bases. This CDR3 is built from 15 residues. In DNA, the CDR3 is TGTGCCAGCAGCTTAGCAGCCCTGATGAACACTGAAGCTTTCTTT. The encoded protein is CASSLAALMNTEAFF.

The chain recombines TRBV7-8 with TRBJ1-4; TRBD1 might be the D (6 bases). The V and J ends lost 7 bases and 8 bases respectively, with 14 bases between them. The CDR3 is 13 residues long. Germline assignment: CDR1 SGHVS and CDR2 FQNEAQ. The CDR3 nucleotides read TGTGCCAGCAAAATTATCCAGGGGGAAAAACTGTTTTTT. This sequence encodes CASKIIQGEKLFF.